The sequence of this TCR beta chain was determined in a study of cytomegalovirus exposure and HLA in healthy donors. Study background: One earlier analysis, a look at 150 million to 200 million T cells, found some 100 million unique TCR beta sequences. Study outcomes and limitations: Previously analyzed data showed that most TCR beta V segments were productive at a frequency of about 90% or about 30%. Reported performance of the classifier showed diagnosis of cytomegalovirus status with high specificity and sensitivity. Upon later analysis, TCR association rates were observed to vary by HLA locus, being highest for DRB1 and lowest for HLA-C.

The germline gives CDR1 SGHTA, CDR2 FQGNSA. This CDR3 is built from 14 residues. As regards this clone: Its antigen is as yet unknown.

13 Jbeta primers and 60 Vbeta primers were used for the PCR. Profiled with immunoSEQ multiplex PCR; TCRdb holds only in-frame clones, not every one. The sample holds under 200,000 clones, roughly 77% seen once. This receptor was taken from a male donor in good health and CMV-seronegative. The specimen was PBMCs. J is TRBJ2-5 and V is TRBV7-2, with D possibly matching TRBD2 (5 bases). The end of the DNA fits TRBJ2-7 better, so the J call may be wrong. In DNA, the CDR3 is TGTGCCAGCAGCTTCGAGCGGAGCTCCTACGAGCAGTACTTC. Amino acid sequence: CASSFERSSYEQYF.